This TCR beta chain was profiled in a study of graft-versus-host responses after intestinal transplantation. Sequencing was performed with immunoSEQ multiplex PCR; in TCRdb, only in-frame clones are kept and a portion is missing. Of more than 85,000 clones listed, about 94% are singletons. The count of this clone is one. Its antigen is still unknown. Findings and limits, study-wide: GvH clones were identified in recipient marrow, with some first appearing in ileum or blood.

Trimming removed 3 bases at V and 0 bases at J, with 9 bases between. Germline values: CDR1 LNHDA, CDR2 SQIVND (reference sequence). This CDR3 has 15 residues. The chain recombines TRBV19 with TRBJ1-5, with D maybe TRBD1 (5 bases). The material sequenced was unstimulated CD8+ T cells sorted from spleen or lymph node cells, taken before intestinal transplant. This TCR was sampled from a human donor who received an intestinal transplant. CDR3 protein: CASSIGTYSNQPQHF. The CDR3, as DNA: TGTGCCAGTAGTATTGGGACCTATAGCAATCAGCCCCAGCATTTT.